One T cell receptor beta chain is described in this entry. Antigen unknown. The data originate from a study of graft-versus-host responses after intestinal transplantation. There are 15 residues in the CDR3. CDR1 is SGHVS, CDR2 FQNEAQ, per germline. Trimming took 5 bases from V and 2 from J, leaving 15 bases between them. Assay used: immunoSEQ multiplex PCR; TCRdb lists only in-frame clones, some missing. The sample records 84,000 or so clones, 82% being singletons. The sequence was obtained from a human donor who received an intestinal transplant. The sample was unstimulated CD4+ T cells sorted from spleen or lymph node cells, taken before intestinal transplant. The V gene is TRBV7-8, the J gene TRBJ1-2; TRBD1 might be the D (5 bases). The CDR3 loop reads CASSPDPTENYGYTF. The CDR3 DNA reads TGTGCCAGCAGCCCCGACCCGACAGAGAACTATGGCTACACCTTC.